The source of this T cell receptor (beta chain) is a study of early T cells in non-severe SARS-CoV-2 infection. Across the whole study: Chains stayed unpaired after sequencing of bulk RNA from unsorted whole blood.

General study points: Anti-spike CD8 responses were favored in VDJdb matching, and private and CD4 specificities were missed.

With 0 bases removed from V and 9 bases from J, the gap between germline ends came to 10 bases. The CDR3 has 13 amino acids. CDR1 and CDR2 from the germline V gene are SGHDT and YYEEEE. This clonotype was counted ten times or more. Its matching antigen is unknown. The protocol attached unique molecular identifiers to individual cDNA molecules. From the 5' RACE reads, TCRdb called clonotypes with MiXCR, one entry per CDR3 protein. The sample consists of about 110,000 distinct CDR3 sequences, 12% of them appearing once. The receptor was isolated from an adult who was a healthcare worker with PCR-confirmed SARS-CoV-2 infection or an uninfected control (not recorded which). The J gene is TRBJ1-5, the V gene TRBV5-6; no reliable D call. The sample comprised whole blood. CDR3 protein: CASSLGTDLPQHF. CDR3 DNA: TGTGCCAGCAGCTTGGGGACGGATCTGCCCCAGCATTTT. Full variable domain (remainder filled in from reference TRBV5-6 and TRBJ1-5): DAGVTQSPTHLIKTRGQQVTLRCSPKSGHDTVSWYQQALGQGPQFIFQYYEEEERQRGNFPDRFSGHQFPNYSSELNVNALLLGDSALYLCASSLGTDLPQHFGDGTRLSIL.